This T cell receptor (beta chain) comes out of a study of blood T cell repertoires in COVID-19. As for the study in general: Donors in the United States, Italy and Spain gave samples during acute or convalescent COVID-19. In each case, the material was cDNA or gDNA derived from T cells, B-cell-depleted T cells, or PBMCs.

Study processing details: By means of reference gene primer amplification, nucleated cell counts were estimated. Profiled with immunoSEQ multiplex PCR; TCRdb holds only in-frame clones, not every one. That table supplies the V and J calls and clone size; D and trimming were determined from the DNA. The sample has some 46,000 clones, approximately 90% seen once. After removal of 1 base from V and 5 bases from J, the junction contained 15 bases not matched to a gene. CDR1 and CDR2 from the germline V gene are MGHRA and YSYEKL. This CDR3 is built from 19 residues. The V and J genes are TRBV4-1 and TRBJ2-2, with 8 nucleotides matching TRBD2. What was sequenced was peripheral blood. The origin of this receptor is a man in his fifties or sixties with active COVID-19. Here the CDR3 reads CASSQGGKLSGSGTGELFF. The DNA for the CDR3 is TGCGCCAGCAGCCAAGGAGGAAAACTGAGCGGGAGTGGGACCGGGGAGCTGTTTTTT.